This T cell receptor (beta chain) was observed in a study of cytomegalovirus exposure and HLA in healthy donors. Overall study: HLA-typed donors were the source of some 80 million unique TCRs, which an early data release held.

With 4 bases clipped from V and 5 bases from J, the junction kept 13 bases outside the gene matches. Germline CDR1 SQVTM, CDR2 ANQGSEA. This CDR3 comprises 15 residues. As regards this clone: What it binds is not known.

Amplification used 60 Vbeta primers and 13 Jbeta primers. Libraries were prepared by immunoSEQ multiplex PCR; TCRdb keeps only in-frame clonotypes and omits some of them. The sample has 130,000 to 150,000 clones; 55% to 80% are singletons. Broader study findings: Trimming of TCR beta V- and J-genes showed a link, identified in a later analysis, to a missense DCLRE1C variant. Three CMV-associated chains proved CMV antigen-specific in vitro. Later, an analysis showed that TCR beta chains associated with HLA were more clonally expanded than others that were equally common.

Sequencing was performed on PBMCs. V usage is TRBV29-1 and J usage is TRBJ2-5, with 7 bases matching TRBD1. This TCR came from a woman aged 40 to 50 in good health and CMV-seronegative. The CDR3 is CSVAMRGPSAETQYF. CDR3 nucleotides: TGCAGCGTTGCAATGAGGGGGCCATCGGCCGAGACCCAGTACTTC.